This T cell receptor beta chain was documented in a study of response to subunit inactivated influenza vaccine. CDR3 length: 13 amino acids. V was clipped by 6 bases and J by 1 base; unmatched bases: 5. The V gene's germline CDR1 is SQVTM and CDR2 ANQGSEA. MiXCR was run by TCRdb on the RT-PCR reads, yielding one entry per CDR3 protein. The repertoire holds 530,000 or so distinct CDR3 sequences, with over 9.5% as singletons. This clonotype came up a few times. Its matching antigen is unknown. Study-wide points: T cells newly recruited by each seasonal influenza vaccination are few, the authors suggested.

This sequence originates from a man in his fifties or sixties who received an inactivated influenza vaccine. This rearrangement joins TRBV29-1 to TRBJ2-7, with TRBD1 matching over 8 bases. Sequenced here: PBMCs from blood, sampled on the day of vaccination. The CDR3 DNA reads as TGCAGCGTCCGGGACAGGACTTCCTACGAGCAGTACTTC. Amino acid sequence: CSVRDRTSYEQYF.